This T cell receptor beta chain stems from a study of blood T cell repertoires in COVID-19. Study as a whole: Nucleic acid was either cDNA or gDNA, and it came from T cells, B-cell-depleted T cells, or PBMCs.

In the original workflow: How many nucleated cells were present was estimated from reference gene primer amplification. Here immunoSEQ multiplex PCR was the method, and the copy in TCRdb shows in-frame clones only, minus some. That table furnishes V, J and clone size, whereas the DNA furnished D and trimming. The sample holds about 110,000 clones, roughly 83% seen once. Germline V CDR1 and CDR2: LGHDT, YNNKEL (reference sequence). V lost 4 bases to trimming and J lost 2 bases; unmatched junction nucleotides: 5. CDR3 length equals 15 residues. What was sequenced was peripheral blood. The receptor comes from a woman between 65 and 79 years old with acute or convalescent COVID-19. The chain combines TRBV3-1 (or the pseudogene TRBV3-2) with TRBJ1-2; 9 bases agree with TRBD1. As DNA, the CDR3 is TGTGCCAGCAGCCGTACAGGGGGCGGCAACTATGGCTACACCTTC. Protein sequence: CASSRTGGGNYGYTF.